Listed here are 8 T cell receptor beta chains from one sample, sequenced in a study of T-cell memory formation after mild COVID-19. TCRdb re-derived calls from the 5' RACE reads in MiXCR, one entry per CDR3 protein. The sample carries over 300,000 distinct CDR3 sequences, 20% to 25% recorded once. Sequenced material: PBMCs or a T cell subset sorted from them (not recorded which). These receptors were taken from a man aged 18 to 29 who had mild COVID-19 (a few samples of this study predate the infection). Cell type and time point are not known.

This clonotype was seen a few times. The chain employs TRBV29-1 and TRBJ2-4; no reliable D call. Trimming shortened V by 6 bases and J by 5 bases, and 17 bases separated the two germline ends. The CDR3 totals 14 residues. Germline lookup yields CDR1 SQVTM and CDR2 ANQGSEA. This CDR3 is CSVAPPGAENIQYF. The CDR3 bases are TGCAGCGTCGCACCCCCGGGCGCGGAAAACATTCAGTACTTC.

The CDR3, as DNA: TGTGCCAGCTCACCAATATCCGGGGACACTGAAGCTTTCTTT. Translated, it gives CASSPISGDTEAFF. The chain links TRBV18 to TRBJ1-1; D is uncertain. The length of the CDR3 is 14 residues. Germline loops: CDR1 KGHSH, CDR2 LQKENI. The V and J ends lost 2 bases and 3 bases respectively, with 10 bases between them.

In its sample, this clonotype was seen a few times. The gene calls are TRBV7-6 and TRBJ2-7; D not resolved. CDR1 SGHVS and CDR2 FNYEAQ come from the germline V gene. This CDR3 has 14 amino acids. The germline V and J ends were trimmed by 3 bases and 6 bases, with 15 bases remaining between them. The CDR3 bases are TGTGCCAGCAGCTTGAGATCAGCTGGGTCCGAGCAGTACTTC. This translates into CASSLRSAGSEQYF.

This clonotype appeared many times. The V call is TRBV5-1, the J call TRBJ2-5; 7 bases are shared with TRBD1. Trimming removed 4 bases from V and 5 bases from J; junction bases left unmatched: 8. This CDR3 has 14 amino acids. Germline V lookup: CDR1 SGHRS, CDR2 YFSETQ. CDR3 protein: CASSKTGWGETQYF. CDR3 bases: TGCGCCAGCAGCAAGACAGGGTGGGGCGAGACCCAGTACTTC.

This chain connects TRBV9 to TRBJ1-1; the D gene is possibly TRBD1 (5 bases). CDR1 and CDR2 from the germline V gene are SGDLS and YYNGEE. Trimming cost V 5 bases and J 3 bases, with 14 bases left between them. CDR3 length: 14 amino acids. The CDR3 loop is CASRMGGGDTEAFF. Here the CDR3 DNA reads TGTGCCAGCAGGATGGGGGGAGGGGACACTGAAGCTTTCTTT.

This clonotype was seen more than once but under ten times. The V gene is TRBV5-1, the J gene TRBJ1-2, with D possibly TRBD1 on 5 matching bases. Trimming cost V 0 bases and J 4 bases, with 10 bases left between them. CDR1 and CDR2 from the germline V gene are SGHRS and YFSETQ. CDR3 length: 14 amino acids. The CDR3 DNA follows: TGCGCCAGCAGCTTGGGGATCGGGGGCTATGGCTACACCTTC. This codes for CASSLGIGGYGYTF.

The rearrangement uses TRBV12-3 or TRBV12-4 and TRBJ2-2, with D maybe TRBD2 (6 bases). The CDR3 is 15 amino acids. V lost 5 bases and J lost 2, with 12 bases in between. The CDR3 DNA reads TGTGCCAGCAGTCTCTCTAGCGCCAACACCGGGGAGCTGTTTTTT. Its translation is CASSLSSANTGELFF.

The sample holds a few counts of this clonotype. This chain connects TRBV27 to TRBJ1-1; possibly TRBD1 for D (5 bases). CDR3 length: 13 residues. CDR1 is MNHEY and CDR2 is SMNVEV in the germline V gene (reference sequence). V gave up 3 bases and J gave up 12 bases, with 17 bases separating them. CDR3 nucleotide sequence: TGTGCCAGCAGTTTTATTAAGGGGCAGTGGCCTTTCTTT. Protein product: CASSFIKGQWPFF.